The rows below give T cell receptor beta chains drawn from one sample of a study of response to subunit inactivated influenza vaccine. TCRdb redid the calling of the RT-PCR reads with MiXCR, one entry per CDR3 protein. The sample includes 700,000 to 900,000 distinct CDR3 sequences, around 20% of them seen just once. The material was PBMCs from blood, obtained 5 days after vaccination. The receptors originated from a man aged 45-60 years who received an inactivated influenza vaccine. CDR3s include the opening cysteine and the closing phenylalanine or tryptophan. A D gene is named only where the DNA matches it firmly. Clone size appears in some rows only: once, few, many, or a class for an expanded clone.

cdr3_nt,cdr3_aa,j_call,clone_size,d_call,v_call
TGTGCCAGCAGCTTCCCGGGACTACCGATTGAGATGCAGTATTTT,CASSFPGLPIEMQYF,TRBJ2-3,-,TRBD2,TRBV7-8
TGCAGCGTTGTGATCGGGACCAATCAGCCCCAGCATTTT,CSVVIGTNQPQHF,TRBJ1-5,few,-,TRBV29-1
TGTGCCAGCAGCTTCGGGACACTAAATCAGCCCCAGCATTTT,CASSFGTLNQPQHF,TRBJ1-5,-,-,TRBV7-2
TGTGCCAGCAGTCCGGTCGGGCTGAACACCGGGGAGCTGTTTTTT,CASSPVGLNTGELFF,TRBJ2-2,few,-,TRBV7-9
TGTGCCAGCAACTTTAGAGCGAACACTGAAGCTTTCTTT,CASNFRANTEAFF,TRBJ1-1,few,-,TRBV7-2
TGTGCCACCAGCAGAGAAGCAGGGGACTATGGCTACACCTTC,CATSREAGDYGYTF,TRBJ1-2,-,-,TRBV15
TGCGCCAGCAGCCAACAAGGGTCCGGGGAGCTGTTTTTT,CASSQQGSGELFF,TRBJ2-2,few,-,TRBV4-3
TGCGCCAGCAGCTGGGAGAGGGCTGGGCCCCTCCACTTT,CASSWERAGPLHF,TRBJ1-6,few,-,TRBV5-1
TGTGCCAGCAGCTTAATCCCCGGACAGGGTTACGAGCAGTACTTC,CASSLIPGQGYEQYF,TRBJ2-7,few,TRBD1,TRBV7-2
TGTGCCAGCAGCTTAGCGGCCCGAGGGGGCTTTGAGACCCAGTACTTC,CASSLAARGGFETQYF,TRBJ2-5,-,TRBD1,TRBV7-6
TGCAGTGCTTCACTCGGGGGACAGGGGATTCTAGGTGAAAAACTGTTTTTT,CSASLGGQGILGEKLFF,TRBJ1-4,-,TRBD1,TRBV20-1
TGTGCCAGCAGTGCGGGACAGGCCTACCTTTTGACCTTC,CASSAGQAYLLTF,TRBJ1-2,-,TRBD1,TRBV2
TGTGCCAGCTCACCGACTAGCGGGAGACAGACCCAGTACTTC,CASSPTSGRQTQYF,TRBJ2-5,-,TRBD2,TRBV18
TGCAGTGCTAGTCCTACCTCCTCCTACGAGCAGTACTTC,CSASPTSSYEQYF,TRBJ2-7,many,-,TRBV20-1
TGTGCCAGCAGTTATCGGTGGGAGGTCACAGATACGCAGTATTTT,CASSYRWEVTDTQYF,TRBJ2-3,few,-,TRBV6-5
TGTGCCAGCGAACTAGCGGGGGGTCATTACAATGAGCAGTTCTTC,CASELAGGHYNEQFF,TRBJ2-1,-,TRBD2,TRBV28
TGTGCCAGCAGTTTAGCCCTTCGTGGGGGGACCCAGTACTTC,CASSLALRGGTQYF,TRBJ2-5,many,-,TRBV28
TGTGCCAGCAGCTTGGGGACTTCACTCACCGGGGAGCTGTTTTTT,CASSLGTSLTGELFF,TRBJ2-2,-,-,TRBV11-2
TGTGCCAGCAGCGTAAGGGACAGCCGCCAGGAGCAGTTCTTC,CASSVRDSRQEQFF,TRBJ2-1,-,TRBD1,TRBV3-1
TGTGCCAGCAGCTTAGCGGCCCTACCGACTGAAGCTTTCTTT,CASSLAALPTEAFF,TRBJ1-1,-,-,TRBV7-2
TGTGCCAGCAGTTTAGAGTCCTATTTGGGAACTAATGAAAAACTGTTTTTT,CASSLESYLGTNEKLFF,TRBJ1-4,-,-,TRBV28
TGCAGCGTTGAATTGGTAGCGCCGTACAATGAGCAGTTCTTC,CSVELVAPYNEQFF,TRBJ2-1,-,-,TRBV29-1
TGTGCCAGCACGAGGAGCAATGAGCAGTTCTTC,CASTRSNEQFF,TRBJ2-1,-,-,TRBV7-2
TGTGCCAGCAGCTTAGCGTTTTCTGGGGCCAACGTCCTGACTTTC,CASSLAFSGANVLTF,TRBJ2-6,-,-,TRBV7-9
TGTGCCAGCAGCTTAGTCCGTTATCGGGGATCTAGCACAGATACGCAGTATTTT,CASSLVRYRGSSTDTQYF,TRBJ2-3,few,-,TRBV7-8
TGTGCCATCAGTGTTGGGGCTTCTGGAAACACCATATATTTT,CAISVGASGNTIYF,TRBJ1-3,-,-,TRBV10-3
TGCAGTGCTTATAACAGGGTCCCAGATACGCAGTATTTT,CSAYNRVPDTQYF,TRBJ2-3,many,-,TRBV20-1
TGTGCCAGCACCATTTTAGGGGCCCGCACAGATACGCAGTATTTT,CASTILGARTDTQYF,TRBJ2-3,once,-,TRBV7-2
TGTGCCAGCAGCTGGACAGGACCCACAGATACGCAGTATTTT,CASSWTGPTDTQYF,TRBJ2-3,few,TRBD1,TRBV11-2
TGCAGTGCTAGAGTCGGGAGCTCAGATACGCAGTATTTT,CSARVGSSDTQYF,TRBJ2-3,-,-,TRBV20-1
TGCGCCAGCAGCCAAGGGCTCAGCAAAAACATTCAGTACTTC,CASSQGLSKNIQYF,TRBJ2-4,few,-,TRBV4-3
TGTGCCAGCAGCACACAGGCGAACTATGGCTACACCTTC,CASSTQANYGYTF,TRBJ1-2,many,-,TRBV12-3/TRBV12-4
TGTGCCAGCAGCTACCCCGGGACAGGGGGAGAGACCCAGTACTTC,CASSYPGTGGETQYF,TRBJ2-5,-,TRBD1,TRBV5-5
TGTGCCTGGCAGACAGTCCAGGGAGGGGAGCTGTTTTTT,CAWQTVQGGELFF,TRBJ2-2,few,-,TRBV30
TGTGCCTGGAGTGGAGTGACCGGGGAGCTGTTTTTT,CAWSGVTGELFF,TRBJ2-2,-,-,TRBV30
TGTGCCTGGAGTGATGGGACAAGCAATCAGCCCCAGCATTTT,CAWSDGTSNQPQHF,TRBJ1-5,-,-,TRBV30
TGCAGTGCTAGAGAAAAATGGGACCGGAGGGGAAACACCATATATTTT,CSAREKWDRRGNTIYF,TRBJ1-3,few,-,TRBV20-1
TGCAGTGCCACGTCCGGCGCCGAGAGCGAGCAGTACTTC,CSATSGAESEQYF,TRBJ2-7,few,-,TRBV20-1
TGTGCCAGCAGCTTAGACAGCGACTATGGCTACACCTTC,CASSLDSDYGYTF,TRBJ1-2,few,-,TRBV6-5
TGTGCCAGCAGCAGCAGGACCCCTGGAAACACCATATATTTT,CASSSRTPGNTIYF,TRBJ1-3,few,-,TRBV12-3/TRBV12-4
TGTGCCAGCAGAGGCCTAAAACCAAAATATGGCTACACCTTC,CASRGLKPKYGYTF,TRBJ1-2,-,-,TRBV6-1
TGTGCCAGCAGCTTGGAGTTCTACGAGCAGTACTTC,CASSLEFYEQYF,TRBJ2-7,many,-,TRBV5-6
TGTGCCACCAGCAGAGATCTTGGTGGGGGAACCCAGTACTTC,CATSRDLGGGTQYF,TRBJ2-5,few,-,TRBV15
TGTGCCAGCAGCTTAGCCGGACTGAGTAACTATGGCTACACCTTC,CASSLAGLSNYGYTF,TRBJ1-2,few,-,TRBV7-2
TGTGCCAGCAGCTGGGGGGGACTAGCGGGGGCCGAGCCCAATGAGCAGTTCTTC,CASSWGGLAGAEPNEQFF,TRBJ2-1,-,TRBD2,TRBV11-2